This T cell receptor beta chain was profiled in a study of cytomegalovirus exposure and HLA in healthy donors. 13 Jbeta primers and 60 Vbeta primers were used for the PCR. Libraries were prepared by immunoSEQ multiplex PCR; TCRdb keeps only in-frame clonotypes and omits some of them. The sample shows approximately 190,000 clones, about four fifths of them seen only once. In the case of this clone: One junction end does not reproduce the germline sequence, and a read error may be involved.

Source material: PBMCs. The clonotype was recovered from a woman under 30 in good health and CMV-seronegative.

As DNA, the CDR3 is TGTTCCAGCACGGAACAGGGATCGAACACTGAAGCTTTCTTT. It codes for CSSTEQGSNTEAFF. The chain couples TRBV7-9 to TRBJ1-1, with D possibly being TRBD1 (6 bases). Germline values: CDR1 SEHNR, CDR2 FQNEAQ (reference sequence). The CDR3 totals 14 residues. The full variable domain, with the rest looked up from reference TRBV7-9 and TRBJ1-1, is DTGVSQNPRHKITKRGQNVTFRCDPISEHNRLYWYRQTLGQGPEFLTYFQNEAQLEKSRLLSDRFSAERPKGSFSTLEIQRTEQGDSAMYLCSSTEQGSNTEAFFGQGTRLTVV.